This T cell receptor beta chain was identified during a study of beta chain features in type 1 diabetes. The sequenced template was cDNA made from the entire isolated RNA. Sequencing was performed with immunoSEQ multiplex PCR; in TCRdb, only in-frame clones are kept and a portion is missing. The repertoire has about 270,000 clones, 13% to 15% of them found once; the top ten carry around 0.03%. Concerning this clone itself: What it binds is not known.

J gave up 8 bases and V 2 bases, and 3 bases lay outside the gene matches. The germline V gene has CDR1 MNHNS and CDR2 SASEGT. CDR3 size: 13 residues. Findings and caveats of the study: Whatever favoring of shorter templates PCR might show would apply equally to patients and controls.

The rearrangement uses TRBV6-1 and TRBJ2-1; the match to TRBD2 covers 7 bases. Sequences were obtained from naive CD4+ T cells from blood. This TCR derives from a woman between 40 and 50 years old in good health. The CDR3 sequence is CASSEPGRDEQFF. In nucleotides, the CDR3 is TGTGCCAGCAGTGAACCAGGGAGGGATGAGCAGTTCTTC.